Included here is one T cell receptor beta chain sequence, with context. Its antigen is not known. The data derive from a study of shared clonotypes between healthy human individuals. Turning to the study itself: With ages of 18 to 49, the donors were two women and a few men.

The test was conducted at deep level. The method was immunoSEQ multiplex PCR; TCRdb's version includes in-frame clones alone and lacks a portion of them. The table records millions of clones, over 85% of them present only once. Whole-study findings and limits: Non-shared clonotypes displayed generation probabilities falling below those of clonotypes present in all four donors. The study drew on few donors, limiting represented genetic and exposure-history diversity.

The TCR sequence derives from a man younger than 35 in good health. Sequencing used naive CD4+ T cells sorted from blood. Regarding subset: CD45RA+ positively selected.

The CDR3 bases are TGCGCCAGCAGCTTGGAGCAGGGCCGGAACACCGGGGAGCTGTTTTTT. This gives the protein CASSLEQGRNTGELFF. This chain uses TRBV5-1 with TRBJ2-2, with D possibly TRBD1 on 5 matching bases. The CDR3 extends over 16 amino acids. Germline CDR1 is SGHRS and CDR2 is YFSETQ. The V end lost 0 bases, the J end lost 1 base, and 10 bases lay between the germline ends. Full variable domain (outside the CDR3, taken from reference TRBV5-1 and TRBJ2-2): KAGVTQTPRYLIKTRGQQVTLSCSPISGHRSVSWYQQTPGQGLQFLFEYFSETQRNKGNFPGRFSGRQFSNSRSEMNVSTLELGDSALYLCASSLEQGRNTGELFFGEGSRLTVL.